The T cell receptor (beta chain) under discussion was sequenced for a study of control samples from healthy donors and cancer patients. In germline, CDR1 is LNHDA, CDR2 SQIVND (reference sequence). Trimming removed 8 bases from V and 1 base from J, with 18 bases in between. The CDR3 is made up of 15 amino acids. Only in-frame clones appear in the TCRdb table, and some are missing; sequencing was by immunoSEQ multiplex PCR. In the table there are around 250,000 clones, over 70% of which are singletons. Sequencing used PBMCs. The J gene is TRBJ2-7, the V gene TRBV19; possibly TRBD1 for D (6 bases). This clonotype originated in an older woman with lung cancer. For the CDR3, the DNA is TGTGCCAGTGGACCTATAGGGACACCATCCTACGAGCAGTACTTC. This translates into CASGPIGTPSYEQYF.